This T cell receptor beta chain was profiled in a study of blood T cell repertoires in COVID-19. Across the whole study: The study drew acute and convalescent COVID-19 samples from the United States, Italy and Spain. T cells, B-cell-depleted T cells, or PBMCs supplied cDNA or gDNA.

The Seattle site enrolled patients during active infection and followed them longitudinally. Germline lookup yields CDR1 SGDLS and CDR2 YYNGEE. The CDR3 is 15 residues long. The V segment lost 5 bases and the J segment 1 base; nucleotides outside the gene matches: 6. The assay was immunoSEQ multiplex PCR, and TCRdb's table has in-frame clones only and misses some. The table shows 390,000 or so clones, with more than 70% occurring only once. Sequencing was done on a sample of peripheral blood. The receptor was derived from a woman in her thirties with COVID-19, enrolled during active disease. The V gene is TRBV9, the J gene TRBJ2-4, with TRBD2 matching 7 bases. CDR3 in amino acids: CASSLRAGAKNIQYF. DNA of the CDR3: TGTGCCAGCAGTCTCAGAGCGGGGGCCAAAAACATTCAGTACTTC.